This T cell receptor (beta chain) derives from a study of cytomegalovirus exposure and HLA in healthy donors. Broader study findings: As was reported, the HLA-A and HLA-B alleles of most subjects were accurately predicted from TCR beta sequences.

There are a few counts of this clone. Its matching antigen is unknown. The PCR was carried out with 60 Vbeta primers and 13 Jbeta primers. The assay was immunoSEQ multiplex PCR, and TCRdb's table has in-frame clones only and misses some. This table has 180,000 or so clones, 76% appearing once. Germline CDR1 and CDR2: MNHEY and SMNVEV (reference sequence). The CDR3 extends over 14 amino acids. The junction had 0 bases not matched to a gene; V was cut back by 2 bases and J by 3 bases. The V call is TRBV27, the J call TRBJ2-7; TRBD2 matches at 11 bases. The source of this sequence is a man aged 18-30 years in good health and CMV-seronegative. Sequenced material: PBMCs. CDR3 sequence (DNA): TGTGCCAGCAGTTTAGGGACTAGCGGCTACGAGCAGTACTTC. The encoded protein is CASSLGTSGYEQYF.